This is a list of T cell receptor beta chains from one sample in a study of post-analysis software for immune sequencing data. Via MiXCR, TCRdb re-called the PCR reads, giving one row per CDR3 protein. The sample lists 750,000 to 950,000 distinct CDR3 sequences, roughly 50% occurring once. Material: blood. The receptors were gathered from a girl under 18 with multiple sclerosis. Both conserved end residues are part of each CDR3. Fields, in order: V gene, clone size, D gene, J gene, CDR3 protein, CDR3 DNA. A D gene is named only where the DNA matches it firmly. Clone size appears in some rows only: once, few, many, or a class for an expanded clone.

TRBV12-3/TRBV12-4	few	TRBD1	TRBJ2-5	CASSPRDRGMETQYF	TGTGCCAGCAGTCCGAGGGACAGGGGGATGGAGACCCAGTACTTC
TRBV20-1	few	TRBD2	TRBJ2-3	CSARAHRASGSSDTQYF	TGCAGTGCTAGAGCCCATAGGGCTAGCGGGAGCTCAGATACGCAGTATTTT
TRBV29-1	.	.	TRBJ2-1	CSVLRLNEQFF	TGCAGCGTCCTTCGGCTTAACGAGCAGTTCTTC
TRBV5-1	few	.	TRBJ2-5	CASSSERQETQYF	TGCGCCAGCAGCTCCGAACGCCAAGAGACCCAGTACTTC
TRBV5-6	few	.	TRBJ1-5	CASSMIDSNQPQHF	TGTGCCAGCAGCATGATTGACAGCAATCAGCCCCAGCATTTT
TRBV29-1	.	TRBD2	TRBJ2-1	CSVDPTGGGNEQFF	TGCAGCGTTGACCCGACGGGAGGGGGCAATGAGCAGTTCTTC
TRBV12-3/TRBV12-4	few	.	TRBJ2-1	CASSPNLNNEQFF	TGTGCCAGCAGCCCGAATCTGAACAATGAGCAGTTCTTC
TRBV6-5	few	TRBD1	TRBJ1-2	CASSYSRSSGTAYGYTF	TGTGCCAGCAGTTACTCGAGGAGTTCGGGGACAGCTTATGGCTACACCTTC
TRBV7-9	.	TRBD2	TRBJ2-2	CASSPPSGSGTGELFF	TGTGCCAGCAGCCCGCCTAGCGGGAGTGGCACCGGGGAGCTGTTTTTT
TRBV5-6	.	.	TRBJ1-1	CASSLDWIENTEAFF	TGTGCCAGCAGCTTGGACTGGATAGAGAACACTGAAGCTTTCTTT
TRBV5-6	.	.	TRBJ2-7	CASTLRRGSYEQYF	TGTGCCAGCACTCTCCGAAGGGGCTCTTACGAGCAGTACTTC
TRBV15	.	.	TRBJ2-2	CATSRRDMDAGELFF	TGTGCCACCAGCAGACGGGACATGGACGCCGGGGAGCTGTTTTTT
TRBV7-9	.	.	TRBJ1-1	CASSALRGANEAFF	TGTGCCAGCAGCGCCCTCAGGGGCGCCAATGAAGCTTTCTTT
TRBV20-1	.	.	TRBJ2-4	CSAGGIAKNIQYF	TGCAGTGCTGGGGGAATAGCCAAAAACATTCAGTACTTC
TRBV29-1	.	.	TRBJ2-3	CSVDPRGGTDTQYF	TGCAGCGTTGATCCCAGGGGAGGCACAGATACGCAGTATTTT
TRBV5-1	few	.	TRBJ2-1	CASSYAVDNEQFF	TGCGCCAGCAGCTATGCGGTGGACAATGAGCAGTTCTTC